Listed here are 8 T cell receptor beta chains from one sample, sequenced in a study of T cells after yellow fever vaccination. TCRdb ran MiXCR on the 5' RACE reads and lists one entry per CDR3 protein. Of more than 300,000 distinct CDR3 sequences listed, over 8.5% are singletons. The input for sequencing was CD4+ T cells sorted from PBMCs, taken 45 days after the yellow fever booster vaccination. The source of these receptors is a man younger than 35 who received the YFV17D yellow fever vaccine.

This clonotype was found a few times. This CDR3 reads CASSLAGGLGGTQYF. The CDR3 DNA is TGTGCCAGCAGCTTAGCGGGGGGACTGGGCGGGACCCAGTACTTC. The chain joins TRBV7-6 to TRBJ2-5, with D possibly matching TRBD2 (6 bases). The germline CDR1 and CDR2 sequences are SGHVS and FNYEAQ. The CDR3 totals 15 residues. Trimming left V 0 bases short and J 7 bases short, with 15 bases between.

This chain uses TRBV12-3 or TRBV12-4 with TRBJ1-2; the D gene is possibly TRBD1 (5 bases). The CDR3 length is 14 residues. V was cut by 6 bases and J by 3 bases, with 14 bases left in between. The CDR3 spells CASSPPGLDYGYTF. The CDR3 nucleotides read TGTGCCAGCAGCCCTCCGGGACTCGACTATGGCTACACCTTC.

The V and J genes are TRBV3-1 and TRBJ1-3; D uncertain. The CDR3 sequence is 15 residues long. Germline V gene sequence: CDR1 LGHDT, CDR2 YNNKEL (reference sequence). Trimming cost V 4 bases and J 0 bases, with 10 bases left between them. The CDR3 reads CASSPRRDSGNTIYF. The CDR3 region has the DNA TGTGCCAGCAGCCCAAGAAGGGACTCTGGAAACACCATATATTTT.

The J gene is TRBJ2-3, the V gene TRBV5-8; D is possibly TRBD1 (5 bases). CDR1 and CDR2 (germline): SGHTS, YDEGEE. The CDR3 covers 13 residues. V was cut by 5 bases and J by 3 bases, with 10 bases left in between. CDR3 loop: CASRKKGTDTQYF. CDR3 coding DNA: TGTGCCAGCAGAAAAAAGGGGACAGATACGCAGTATTTT.

CDR3 residues: CASSVGQGGETQYF. Here the CDR3 DNA reads TGTGCCAGCAGCGTCGGACAGGGCGGGGAGACCCAGTACTTC. The V and J genes are TRBV9 and TRBJ2-5; TRBD1 aligns across 8 bases. The V gene's germline CDR1 is SGDLS and CDR2 YYNGEE. The CDR3 sequence is 14 residues long. J lost 5 bases, V lost 2 bases, and 5 bases had no gene match.

This clonotype was observed a handful of times. The chain links TRBV20-1 to TRBJ1-6; 10 nucleotides align to TRBD1. The CDR3 length is 19 residues. Germline V gene data show CDR1 as DFQATT and CDR2 as SNEGSKA (reference sequence). V was pared by 2 bases and J by 3 bases, with 13 bases of the junction left unmatched. CDR3 nucleotide sequence: TGCAGTGCTAGACCTGTATCCGGGACAGGGGCGTTCTATAATTCACCCCTCCACTTT. Residues: CSARPVSGTGAFYNSPLHF.

This clonotype has only a few counts. The chain joins TRBV14 to TRBJ1-3; possible D gene TRBD1, 6 bases. The V gene lost 3 bases and the J gene lost 2 bases, with 14 bases spanning the gap. The CDR3 contains 16 residues. The germline CDR1 and CDR2 sequences are SGHDN and FVKESK. CDR3 DNA sequence: TGTGCCAGCAGCCAGGTCGGGGGGGCGGCTGGAAACACCATATATTTT. Translating gives CASSQVGGAAGNTIYF.

This clonotype showed up just a few times. This sequence joins TRBV19 and TRBJ2-2; D is perhaps TRBD1 (6 bases). The CDR3 is 12 amino acids. Trimming took 10 bases from V and 7 from J, leaving 13 bases between them. Germline lookup yields CDR1 LNHDA and CDR2 SQIVND (reference sequence). In DNA form, the CDR3 reads TGTGCCACGCCAGGGGCAAACGGGGAGCTGTTTTTT. Residues: CATPGANGELFF. The whole variable domain, remainder taken from reference TRBV19 and TRBJ2-2, is DGGITQSPKYLFRKEGQNVTLSCEQNLNHDAMYWYRQDPGQGLRLIYYSQIVNDFQKGDIAEGYSVSREKKESFPLTVTSAQKNPTAFYLCATPGANGELFFGEGSRLTVL.